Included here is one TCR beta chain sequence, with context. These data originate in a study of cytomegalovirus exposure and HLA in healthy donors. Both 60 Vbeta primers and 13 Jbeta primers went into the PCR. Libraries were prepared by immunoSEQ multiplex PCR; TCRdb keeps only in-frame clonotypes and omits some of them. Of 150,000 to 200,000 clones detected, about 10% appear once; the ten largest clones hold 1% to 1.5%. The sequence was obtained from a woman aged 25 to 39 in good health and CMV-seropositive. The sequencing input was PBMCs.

The CDR3 sequence: CASSPGLAGAYNEQFF. CDR3 sequence (DNA): TGTGCCAGCAGCCCCGGACTAGCGGGAGCCTACAATGAGCAGTTCTTC. The chain recombines TRBV9 with TRBJ2-1; 13 bases fit TRBD2. Germline assignment: CDR1 SGDLS and CDR2 YYNGEE. The V segment lost 4 bases and the J segment 2 bases; nucleotides outside the gene matches: 3. This CDR3 spans 16 amino acids.